Sequencing of this T cell receptor beta chain was carried out in a study of identical twins. Study-wide findings and caveats: Out-of-frame TCR alpha sharing observed in monozygotic twins exceeded model estimates.

Each CDR3 protein is one row after TCRdb ran MiXCR on the 5' RACE reads. The table shows hundreds of thousands of distinct CDR3 sequences, with approximately 18% occurring only once. Every donor was a healthy Caucasian. This clonotype has just a few counts. Its antigen remains unidentified. Between the trimmed V and J ends, which lost 3 bases and 7 bases, there was a span of 10 bases. From germline, CDR1 is DFQATT and CDR2 SNEGSKA (reference sequence). The CDR3 consists of 12 residues. These same records also appear under a second study, on T cells expressing NK-cell markers. Per that study: With respect to HCMV, most of the eight sequenced donors were seropositive, and one was seronegative. In a few donors, dominant clonotypes made up roughly 25-60.1% of CD3+CD56-NKG2C+ cells.

The sequenced material came from PBMCs. V is TRBV20-1 and J is TRBJ2-1, with D unresolved. This TCR was recovered from a woman younger than 35 in good health. CDR3 loop: CSASLSLNEQFF. DNA for the CDR3: TGCAGTGCTAGTCTTAGCCTGAATGAGCAGTTCTTC.